This record looks at one TCR beta chain sequence and its context. What it binds is unknown. V gave up 6 bases and J gave up 10 bases, with 16 bases separating them. The CDR3 extends over 14 amino acids. The germline gives CDR1 SGHAT, CDR2 FQNNGV. This entry comes from a study of tumor and adjacent non-tumor tissue in lung cancer. TCRbeta libraries were built with three rounds of nested PCR, modified from ARM-PCR. TCRdb called the multiplex PCR reads again in MiXCR, with one record for every CDR3 protein. Here the sample spans approximately 90,000 distinct CDR3 sequences, more than 75% being singletons. Notes on the study in general: Significantly higher TCR diversity was found in tumor than normal lung. Higher tumor TCR diversity was associated with shorter survival. In normal lung, the top 100 clones were significantly more dominant than in tumor.

The template was RNA from unsorted bulk tissue. The normal lung tissue was taken more than 3 cm from the tumor edge. Donors were chemotherapy-naive, newly diagnosed lung cancer surgical patients in China, August–late 2014. This clonotype was obtained from a woman aged 50 to 60 with non-small cell lung cancer. V gene TRBV11-2 combines with J gene TRBJ1-6, with TRBD1 as a possible D gene (6 bases). Source material: distant non-tumor lung tissue. CDR3: CASSLRAGESPLHF. The CDR3 DNA follows: TGTGCCAGCAGTCTTCGGGCAGGGGAATCACCCCTCCACTTT.